These 20 T cell receptor beta chains came from one sample sequenced in a study of blood T cells in healthy people across ages. A J-beta primer mix and a sample-barcoded 5' primer were used in a second PCR of roughly 6 to 12 cycles. Each CDR3 protein is one row after TCRdb ran MiXCR on the 5' RACE reads. There are under 800,000 distinct CDR3 sequences in the sample; roughly 44% occur only once, and 20% to 25% lies in the top ten. Sample: blood. These receptors were collected from a woman in her fifties or sixties in good health.

As for this clonotype: A much larger clone sits a single nucleotide away, making a read error possible. The chain links TRBV10-3 to TRBJ2-1, with TRBD2 matching 10 bases. Unmatched junction bases numbered 13, after V lost 4 bases and J lost 13 bases. This CDR3 is 15 amino acids long. Germline CDR1 and CDR2: ENHRY and SYGVKD. CDR3 sequence (DNA): TGTGCCATCAGTGGACTAGCGGGCGTACAAGAGACCCAGTTCTTC. This gives the protein CAISGLAGVQETQFF.

This chain joins TRBV7-6 and TRBJ2-2; TRBD1 is a possible D gene (5 bases). Trimming stripped 8 bases from V and 5 bases from J, with 12 bases between. CDR1 SGHVS and CDR2 FNYEAQ come from the germline V gene. The CDR3 is made up of 13 amino acids. CDR3: CASGFTGTGELFF. In DNA, the CDR3 is TGTGCCAGCGGGTTTACAGGAACCGGGGAGCTGTTTTTT.

The chain is built from TRBV9 and TRBJ1-6, with D tentatively TRBD1 (5 bases). The CDR3 contains 14 residues. From germline, CDR1 is SGDLS and CDR2 YYNGEE. Deletions cut 6 bases from V and 5 bases from J, with 12 bases between. CDR3 coding DNA: TGTGCCAGCACCAGCCAGGGCGATAATTCACCCCTCCACTTT. Protein sequence: CASTSQGDNSPLHF.

This chain links TRBV6-2 or TRBV6-3 with TRBJ2-3; weak D call: TRBD2 (5 bases). Germline CDR1 and CDR2: MNHEY and SVGEGT. The length of the CDR3 is 14 residues. V was clipped by 7 bases and J by 6 bases, with 17 bases between them. Written as DNA, the CDR3 is TGTGCCAGCACCCGTGCGGCTAGCTCGGATACGCAGTATTTT. This gives the protein CASTRAASSDTQYF.

This chain uses TRBV7-3 with TRBJ2-1; TRBD1 matches 7 bases. Germline trimming cut 5 bases from V and 4 bases from J; bases unmatched to any gene: 8. The germline gives CDR1 SGHTA, CDR2 FQGTGA. This CDR3 spans 15 amino acids. The CDR3 spells CASSPTGVGYNEQFF. CDR3 in DNA: TGTGCCAGCAGCCCTACAGGGGTTGGGTACAATGAGCAGTTCTTC.

This clonotype was picked up a small number of times. The rearrangement joins TRBV9 to TRBJ1-4, with D possibly being TRBD1 (6 bases). Trimming shortened V by 5 bases and J by 8 bases, and 16 bases separated the two germline ends. This CDR3 is 14 amino acids long. The germline CDR1 and CDR2 sequences are SGDLS and YYNGEE. The CDR3 DNA sequence: TGTGCCAGCAGTCTGTGGGAAAGGGGGGAAAAACTGTTTTTT. This encodes CASSLWERGEKLFF. Drawing the rest from reference TRBV9 and TRBJ1-4, the complete variable domain is DSGVTQTPKHLITATGQRVTLRCSPRSGDLSVYWYQQSLDQGLQFLIQYYNGEERAKGNILERFSAQQFPDLHSELNLSSLELGDSALYFCASSLWERGEKLFFGSGTQLSVL.

The chain is built from TRBV20-1 and TRBJ1-2, with D perhaps matching TRBD1 (5 bases). CDR3 length: 15 residues. CDR1 is DFQATT, CDR2 SNEGSKA, per germline (reference sequence). V was cut by 7 bases and J by 7 bases, with 25 bases left in between. This CDR3 is CSVAGPGSRVAGYTF. The CDR3 nucleotides read TGCAGTGTTGCCGGTCCAGGGTCGCGAGTGGCTGGCTACACCTTC.

This clonotype showed up many times. V is TRBV12-3 or TRBV12-4 and J is TRBJ2-7; 9 bases align to TRBD1. This CDR3 is 13 amino acids long. Trimming removed 8 bases from V and 3 bases from J; junction bases left unmatched: 5. The CDR3 loop is CASGDREFYEQYF. The CDR3 region has the DNA TGTGCCAGCGGGGACAGGGAATTCTACGAGCAGTACTTC.

The chain joins TRBV7-9 to TRBJ2-3, with 11 bases fitting TRBD2. V shed 5 bases and J 4 bases; nucleotides not matched to a gene: 5. Germline assignment: CDR1 SEHNR and CDR2 FQNEAQ (reference sequence). This CDR3 is built from 15 residues. The CDR3 is CASSQLAGEADTQYF. CDR3 DNA: TGTGCCAGCAGCCAACTAGCGGGAGAGGCAGATACGCAGTATTTT.

This clonotype was counted a few times. The gene calls are TRBV5-1 and TRBJ2-1; 8 bases agree with TRBD1. Per germline, CDR1 SGHRS and CDR2 YFSETQ. Unmatched junction bases numbered 19, after V lost 4 bases and J lost 10 bases. This CDR3 has 17 amino acids. CDR3 bases: TGCGCCAGCAGCCATAACCCCGGACAGGGCATTCAAGGAGAGCAGTTCTTC. Translation: CASSHNPGQGIQGEQFF.

This clonotype was recorded a few times. The genes are TRBV27 and TRBJ2-1; 8 bases align to TRBD2. CDR3 length equals 14 residues. Looked up from germline, CDR1 is MNHEY and CDR2 is SMNVEV (reference sequence). V lost 6 bases, J lost 0 bases, and 1 base stayed unmatched. The CDR3, as DNA: TGTGCCAGCAGGACTAGCGCCTCCTACAATGAGCAGTTCTTC. Translating gives CASRTSASYNEQFF.

This clonotype has more than one count but fewer than ten. One base away lies a much larger clone, so this may be a sequencing read error. J is TRBJ2-1 and V is TRBV4-3; D is uncertain. The J call may be wrong; the DNA end is better matched by TRBJ2-7. This CDR3 contains 13 residues. The germline CDR1 and CDR2 sequences are LGHNA and YSLEER. CDR3 in amino acids: CASSQGANNEQYF. The DNA of the CDR3 is TGCGCCAGCAGCCAAGGCGCGAACAATGAGCAGTACTTC.

This sequence joins TRBV15 and TRBJ2-7; D is tentatively TRBD1 or TRBD2 (5 bases each). Per the germline V gene, CDR1 is LNHNV and CDR2 is YYDKDF (reference sequence). The V gene lost 4 bases and the J gene lost 4 bases, with 17 bases spanning the gap. The CDR3 consists of 15 residues. CDR3 loop: CATSMGPADLYEQYF. The CDR3 DNA sequence: TGTGCCACCAGCATGGGACCAGCGGACCTGTACGAGCAGTACTTC.

The chain uses TRBV28 and TRBJ2-1; either TRBD1 or TRBD2 may fit D (5 bases each). CDR1 and CDR2 from the germline V gene are MDHEN and SYDVKM. The CDR3 sequence is 14 residues long. V was clipped by 3 bases and J by 7 bases, with 13 bases between them. The CDR3 sequence is CASSFEGGGNEQFF. The CDR3 DNA sequence: TGTGCCAGCAGTTTTGAGGGTGGGGGAAATGAGCAGTTCTTC.

The chain joins TRBV4-2 to TRBJ2-1, with D unclear. From germline, CDR1 is LGHNA and CDR2 YNFKEQ. CDR3 length: 16 amino acids. V shed 2 bases and J shed 3 bases, with 14 bases lying between them. CDR3 nucleotide sequence: TGTGCCAGCAGCCAAACCCTTCCTCTCCGCTACAATGAGCAGTTCTTC. This codes for CASSQTLPLRYNEQFF.

The V and J genes are TRBV5-1 and TRBJ2-2, with a tentative D call TRBD2 (5 bases). Per germline, CDR1 SGHRS and CDR2 YFSETQ. The CDR3 contains 13 residues. V was trimmed by 5 bases and J by 13 bases, leaving 18 bases between them. The CDR3 spells CASSDGNLGWLFF. CDR3 DNA: TGCGCCAGCAGTGACGGGAATTTGGGGTGGCTGTTTTTT. Complete variable domain (other parts from reference TRBV5-1 and TRBJ2-2): KAGVTQTPRYLIKTRGQQVTLSCSPISGHRSVSWYQQTPGQGLQFLFEYFSETQRNKGNFPGRFSGRQFSNSRSEMNVSTLELGDSALYLCASSDGNLGWLFFGEGSRLTVL.

In its sample, this clonotype was seen many times. The rearrangement joins TRBV7-2 to TRBJ2-5; tentatively, D is TRBD2 (6 bases). Germline CDR1 and CDR2: SGHTA and FQGNSA. CDR3 size: 13 residues. V was cut by 6 bases and J by 2 bases, with 10 bases left in between. The CDR3: CASRGGTQETQYF. For the CDR3, the DNA is TGTGCCAGCAGAGGCGGGACTCAAGAGACCCAGTACTTC.

This clonotype has a handful of counts. V gene TRBV20-1 combines with J gene TRBJ2-3; no clear D gene. V was shortened by 2 bases and J by 0 bases, with 12 bases between the two germline ends. Germline lookup yields CDR1 DFQATT and CDR2 SNEGSKA (reference sequence). CDR3 length: 15 amino acids. DNA for the CDR3: TGCAGTGCTAGAATCCTAGGCCTTAGCACAGATACGCAGTATTTT. Translated: CSARILGLSTDTQYF.

This clonotype turned up a few times. The rearrangement joins TRBV7-3 to TRBJ1-2, with 10 bases that match TRBD1. The CDR3 extends over 15 amino acids. V shed 4 bases, J shed 7 bases, and the junction held 9 bases outside the gene matches. CDR1 is SGHTA and CDR2 is FQGTGA in the germline V gene. DNA of the CDR3: TGTGCCAGCAGCTCCCGGACAGGGGGTCAGGGTGGCTACACCTTC. Protein: CASSSRTGGQGGYTF.

The chain employs TRBV27 and TRBJ1-4, with TRBD1 identical over 8 bases. CDR3 length equals 15 residues. Germline V CDR1 and CDR2: MNHEY, SMNVEV (reference sequence). After removal of 2 bases from V and 8 bases from J, the junction contained 7 bases not matched to a gene. This chain's CDR3 is CASSLQGAQLEKLFF. In DNA form, the CDR3 reads TGTGCCAGCAGTTTACAGGGGGCGCAGCTAGAAAAACTGTTTTTT.